These T cell receptor beta chains were read from a single sample in a study of blood T cells in healthy people across ages. TCRdb redid the calling of the 5' RACE reads with MiXCR, one entry per CDR3 protein. Here the sample spans approximately 940,000 distinct CDR3 sequences, under 50% being singletons. The sequenced material came from blood. The receptors originated from a man aged 25 to 45 in good health. The CDR3 runs from the conserved cysteine through the conserved F or W. The order of the fields is V gene, D gene, J gene, clone size, CDR3 protein, CDR3 DNA. A D gene is named only where the DNA matches it firmly. Expanded clones are given a class, and other clones once, few, many or no size at all.

V: TRBV2
D: TRBD1
J: TRBJ1-2
size: NA
CDR3: CASTESGGLNYGYTF
DNA: TGTGCCAGCACTGAATCAGGGGGACTTAACTATGGCTACACCTTC

V: TRBV6-5
D: NA
J: TRBJ2-1
size: NA
CDR3: CASSYEGSTYSEQFF
DNA: TGTGCCAGCAGTTACGAGGGATCAACCTACAGTGAGCAGTTCTTC

V: TRBV18
D: TRBD1
J: TRBJ1-4
size: few
CDR3: CASSRNGQATNEKLFF
DNA: TGTGCCAGCTCACGCAACGGACAGGCAACTAATGAAAAACTGTTTTTT

V: TRBV6-5
D: TRBD2
J: TRBJ2-5
size: NA
CDR3: CASSYRGTSGTPGWETQYF
DNA: TGTGCCAGCAGTTATCGGGGGACTAGCGGGACGCCGGGTTGGGAGACCCAGTACTTC

V: TRBV12-3/TRBV12-4
D: TRBD1
J: TRBJ2-1
size: NA
CDR3: CASSSPGTGQFF
DNA: TGTGCCAGCAGTTCCCCCGGGACAGGACAGTTCTTC

V: TRBV12-3/TRBV12-4
D: TRBD2
J: TRBJ2-6
size: NA
CDR3: CASSSPSGGDSGANVLTF
DNA: TGTGCCAGCAGTTCTCCTAGCGGGGGAGACTCTGGGGCCAACGTCCTGACTTTC

V: TRBV7-8
D: TRBD2
J: TRBJ2-5
size: NA
CDR3: CASSLRRGVAETQYF
DNA: TGTGCCAGCAGCTTAAGGCGGGGGGTGGCCGAGACCCAGTACTTC

V: TRBV6-1
D: NA
J: TRBJ2-7
size: NA
CDR3: CASSDQGRQYF
DNA: TGTGCCAGCAGTGACCAGGGTCGGCAGTACTTC

V: TRBV9
D: NA
J: TRBJ1-4
size: few
CDR3: CASSATGATNEKLFF
DNA: TGTGCCAGCAGCGCTACCGGGGCAACTAATGAAAAACTGTTTTTT

V: TRBV20-1
D: NA
J: TRBJ2-5
size: NA
CDR3: CSAPDSLRQETQYF
DNA: TGCAGTGCTCCGGACAGTCTTCGCCAAGAGACCCAGTACTTC

V: TRBV5-5
D: NA
J: TRBJ1-1
size: many
CDR3: CASSLLAEGTEAFF
DNA: TGTGCCAGCAGCTTACTGGCTGAGGGCACTGAAGCTTTCTTT

V: TRBV3-1
D: NA
J: TRBJ1-2
size: NA
CDR3: CASSATGTFFYGYTF
DNA: TGTGCCAGCAGCGCCACGGGGACATTTTTCTATGGCTACACCTTC

V: TRBV12-3/TRBV12-4
D: NA
J: TRBJ2-1
size: many
CDR3: CASSLQPFEQFF
DNA: TGTGCCAGCAGTTTACAGCCGTTTGAGCAGTTCTTC

V: TRBV29-1
D: TRBD2
J: TRBJ2-7
size: few
CDR3: CSVVLSDTGGMEQYF
DNA: TGCAGCGTTGTGTTGAGTGACACCGGGGGGATGGAGCAGTACTTC

V: TRBV20-1
D: NA
J: TRBJ1-2
size: NA
CDR3: CSAEGGAGYGYTF
DNA: TGCAGTGCGGAGGGGGGCGCGGGCTATGGCTACACCTTC

V: TRBV11-2
D: TRBD1
J: TRBJ1-1
size: NA
CDR3: CASSLDPGQVNTEAFF
DNA: TGTGCCAGCAGCTTAGATCCGGGACAGGTGAACACTGAAGCTTTCTTT

V: TRBV15
D: TRBD2
J: TRBJ2-5
size: NA
CDR3: CATSRDIAGNQETQYF
DNA: TGTGCCACCAGCAGAGACATAGCGGGTAACCAAGAGACCCAGTACTTC

V: TRBV9
D: NA
J: TRBJ2-1
size: NA
CDR3: CTSSVGDSNEQFF
DNA: TGTACCAGCAGCGTGGGGGACTCCAATGAGCAGTTCTTC

V: TRBV10-3
D: TRBD2
J: TRBJ2-2
size: NA
CDR3: CAMREGKAANTGELFF
DNA: TGTGCCATGAGGGAGGGGAAGGCTGCAAACACCGGGGAGCTGTTTTTT

V: TRBV20-1
D: TRBD1
J: TRBJ1-2
size: NA
CDR3: CSATSPGQNYGYTF
DNA: TGCAGTGCCACCTCTCCGGGACAGAACTATGGCTACACCTTC

V: TRBV29-1
D: NA
J: TRBJ2-3
size: NA
CDR3: CSVRAGRMGTDTQYF
DNA: TGCAGCGTTCGGGCGGGGAGGATGGGCACAGATACGCAGTATTTT

V: TRBV11-1
D: TRBD2
J: TRBJ2-3
size: NA
CDR3: CASSSTGTSGGADAPRTDTQYF
DNA: TGTGCCAGCAGCTCCACCGGGACTAGCGGGGGGGCAGATGCCCCAAGGACAGATACGCAGTATTTT

V: TRBV18
D: TRBD1
J: TRBJ2-1
size: NA
CDR3: CASSPPGTGFPNEQFF
DNA: TGTGCCAGCTCACCACCCGGGACAGGGTTTCCCAATGAGCAGTTCTTC

V: TRBV5-1
D: NA
J: TRBJ2-3
size: NA
CDR3: CASSQQGDTQYF
DNA: TGCGCCAGCAGCCAGCAGGGAGATACGCAGTATTTT

V: TRBV10-3
D: TRBD1
J: TRBJ1-2
size: NA
CDR3: CAISERDREYYGYTF
DNA: TGTGCCATCAGTGAGCGCGACAGGGAGTACTATGGCTACACCTTC

V: TRBV11-2
D: NA
J: TRBJ2-1
size: NA
CDR3: CASSSFSYSDNEQFF
DNA: TGTGCCAGCAGCTCGTTTTCATACTCCGACAATGAGCAGTTCTTC

V: TRBV3-1
D: NA
J: TRBJ2-3
size: few
CDR3: CASSQGRGDWADTQYF
DNA: TGTGCCAGCAGCCAAGGGCGCGGGGATTGGGCAGATACGCAGTATTTT

V: TRBV20-1
D: TRBD1
J: TRBJ2-2
size: NA
CDR3: CSARKKSGTDNTGELFF
DNA: TGCAGTGCTAGAAAAAAGTCCGGGACAGATAACACCGGGGAGCTGTTTTTT

V: TRBV6-5
D: NA
J: TRBJ1-2
size: NA
CDR3: CASSDSGTGGYTF
DNA: TGTGCCAGCAGTGACTCGGGGACGGGGGGCTACACCTTC

V: TRBV20-1
D: NA
J: TRBJ1-6
size: NA
CDR3: CSAPDGSPYNSPLHF
DNA: TGCAGTGCCCCAGACGGCTCGCCCTATAATTCACCCCTCCACTTT

V: TRBV6-6
D: TRBD1
J: TRBJ1-2
size: NA
CDR3: CASRAKTGANYGYTF
DNA: TGTGCCAGCAGGGCCAAGACAGGGGCTAACTATGGCTACACCTTC

V: TRBV3-1
D: NA
J: TRBJ1-6
size: few
CDR3: CASSQEGASALHF
DNA: TGTGCCAGCAGCCAAGAGGGGGCTTCGGCCCTCCACTTT

V: TRBV25-1
D: NA
J: TRBJ2-7
size: few
CDR3: CASSGASAYEQYF
DNA: TGTGCCAGCAGTGGGGCCAGCGCCTACGAGCAGTACTTC

V: TRBV6-6
D: TRBD1
J: TRBJ1-4
size: few
CDR3: CASSDRQGGEKLFF
DNA: TGTGCCAGCAGTGACCGACAGGGGGGCGAAAAACTGTTTTTT

V: TRBV4-1
D: NA
J: TRBJ2-2
size: NA
CDR3: CASSQVEGGTGELFF
DNA: TGCGCCAGCAGCCAAGTGGAGGGGGGCACCGGGGAGCTGTTTTTT

V: TRBV7-9
D: NA
J: TRBJ2-5
size: NA
CDR3: CASSPLLAKETQYF
DNA: TGTGCCAGCAGCCCACTTCTAGCGAAGGAGACCCAGTACTTC

V: TRBV7-2
D: NA
J: TRBJ2-1
size: NA
CDR3: CASSLEPTEWNEQFF
DNA: TGTGCCAGCAGCTTAGAGCCCACCGAGTGGAATGAGCAGTTCTTC

V: TRBV30
D: NA
J: TRBJ1-2
size: NA
CDR3: CAWSINYGYTF
DNA: TGTGCCTGGAGTATTAACTATGGCTACACCTTC

V: TRBV11-2
D: TRBD1
J: TRBJ2-1
size: NA
CDR3: CASSIRDRGLDEQFF
DNA: TGTGCCAGCAGTATCCGGGACAGGGGTTTAGATGAGCAGTTCTTC

V: TRBV6-5
D: TRBD1
J: TRBJ2-5
size: NA
CDR3: CASSPDRGRGEQYF
DNA: TGTGCCAGCAGTCCCGACAGGGGCCGGGGAGAGCAGTACTTC

V: TRBV27
D: NA
J: TRBJ1-1
size: NA
CDR3: CASSWGAKTEAFF
DNA: TGTGCCAGCAGTTGGGGGGCGAAGACTGAAGCTTTCTTT

V: TRBV10-3
D: TRBD2
J: TRBJ2-2
size: NA
CDR3: CATGTSGGANTGELFF
DNA: TGTGCCACCGGGACTAGCGGGGGGGCGAACACCGGGGAGCTGTTTTTT

V: TRBV12-3/TRBV12-4
D: NA
J: TRBJ2-3
size: NA
CDR3: CASSLQESSTDTQYF
DNA: TGTGCCAGCAGTTTGCAGGAAAGTAGCACAGATACGCAGTATTTT

V: TRBV27
D: NA
J: TRBJ2-3
size: few
CDR3: CASSLTHRGIPKSTDTQYF
DNA: TGTGCCAGCAGTTTAACCCACCGGGGGATACCCAAGAGCACAGATACGCAGTATTTT

V: TRBV3-1
D: TRBD2
J: TRBJ2-3
size: NA
CDR3: CASSLLKGLAGITDTQYF
DNA: TGTGCCAGCAGCCTCCTAAAGGGACTAGCGGGAATCACAGATACGCAGTATTTT

V: TRBV9
D: NA
J: TRBJ1-1
size: NA
CDR3: CASSVADGPTEAFF
DNA: TGTGCCAGCAGCGTGGCGGACGGCCCGACTGAAGCTTTCTTT

V: TRBV3-1
D: TRBD1
J: TRBJ1-1
size: once
CDR3: CASSQQGAEAFF
DNA: TGTGCCAGCAGCCAACAGGGGGCGGAAGCTTTCTTT

V: TRBV6-5
D: NA
J: TRBJ2-7
size: NA
CDR3: CVSTDTSSYEQYF
DNA: TGTGTCAGCACCGACACCTCTTCCTACGAGCAGTACTTC

V: TRBV4-3
D: NA
J: TRBJ2-3
size: NA
CDR3: CASSQDRTGRDTQYF
DNA: TGCGCCAGCAGCCAAGATCGCACTGGGAGAGATACGCAGTATTTT

V: TRBV20-1
D: TRBD1
J: TRBJ2-6
size: NA
CDR3: CSAPGDSRSGANVLTF
DNA: TGCAGTGCTCCTGGGGACAGTCGATCTGGGGCCAACGTCCTGACTTTC

V: TRBV6-5
D: NA
J: TRBJ2-2
size: NA
CDR3: CATGRYGSTGELFF
DNA: TGTGCCACCGGGCGTTATGGTTCCACCGGGGAGCTGTTTTTT

V: TRBV10-3
D: NA
J: TRBJ2-7
size: NA
CDR3: CAILRDKDYEQYF
DNA: TGTGCCATCCTCCGGGACAAGGACTACGAGCAGTACTTC

V: TRBV2
D: NA
J: TRBJ2-1
size: few
CDR3: CASRIVGDEQFF
DNA: TGTGCCAGCAGGATCGTTGGGGATGAGCAGTTCTTC

V: TRBV9
D: NA
J: TRBJ2-7
size: NA
CDR3: CASSAKGGPPYEQYF
DNA: TGTGCCAGCAGCGCAAAGGGGGGCCCCCCCTACGAGCAGTATTTC

V: TRBV7-2
D: NA
J: TRBJ1-1
size: NA
CDR3: CASSLDWVLNAFF
DNA: TGTGCCAGCAGCTTAGACTGGGTTCTCAATGCTTTCTTT